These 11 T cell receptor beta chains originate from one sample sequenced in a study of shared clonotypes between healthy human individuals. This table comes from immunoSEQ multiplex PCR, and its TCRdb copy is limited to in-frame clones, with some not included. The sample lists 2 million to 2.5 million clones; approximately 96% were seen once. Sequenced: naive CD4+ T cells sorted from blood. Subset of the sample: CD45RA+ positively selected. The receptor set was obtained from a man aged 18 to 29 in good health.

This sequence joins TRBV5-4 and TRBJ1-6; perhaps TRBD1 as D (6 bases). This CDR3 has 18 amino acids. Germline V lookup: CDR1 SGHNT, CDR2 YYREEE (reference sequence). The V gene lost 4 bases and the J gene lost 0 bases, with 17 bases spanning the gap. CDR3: CASSHRQDRSSYNSPLHF. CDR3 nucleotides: TGTGCCAGCAGCCACCGACAGGATAGGAGCTCCTATAATTCACCCCTCCACTTT.

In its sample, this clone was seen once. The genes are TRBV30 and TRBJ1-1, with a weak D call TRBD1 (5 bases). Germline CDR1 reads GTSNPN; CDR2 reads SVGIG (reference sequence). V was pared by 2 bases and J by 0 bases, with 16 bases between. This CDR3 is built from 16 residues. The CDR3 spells CAWSLGRVAMNTEAFF. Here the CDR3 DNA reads TGTGCCTGGAGTCTGGGCAGGGTGGCCATGAACACTGAAGCTTTCTTT.

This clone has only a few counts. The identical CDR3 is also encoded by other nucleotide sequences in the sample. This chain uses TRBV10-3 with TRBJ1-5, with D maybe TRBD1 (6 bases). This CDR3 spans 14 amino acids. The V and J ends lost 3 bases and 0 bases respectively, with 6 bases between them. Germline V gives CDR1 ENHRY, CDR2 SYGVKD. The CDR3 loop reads CAISEGGSNQPQHF. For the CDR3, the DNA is TGTGCCATCAGTGAAGGGGGTAGCAATCAGCCCCAGCATTTT.

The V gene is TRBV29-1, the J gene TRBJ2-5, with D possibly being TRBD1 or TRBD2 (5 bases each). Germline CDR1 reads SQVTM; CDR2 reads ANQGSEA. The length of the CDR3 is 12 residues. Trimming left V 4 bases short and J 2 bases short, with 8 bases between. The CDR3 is CSVVGVQETQYF. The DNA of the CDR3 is TGCAGCGTTGTGGGGGTACAAGAGACCCAGTACTTC.

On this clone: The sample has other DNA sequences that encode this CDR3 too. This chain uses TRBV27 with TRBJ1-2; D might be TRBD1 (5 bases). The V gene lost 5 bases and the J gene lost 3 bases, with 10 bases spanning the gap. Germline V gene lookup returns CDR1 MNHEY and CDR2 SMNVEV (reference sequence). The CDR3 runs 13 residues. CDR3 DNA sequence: TGTGCCAGCAGTCTTGGGACCGACTATGGCTACACCTTC. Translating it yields CASSLGTDYGYTF.

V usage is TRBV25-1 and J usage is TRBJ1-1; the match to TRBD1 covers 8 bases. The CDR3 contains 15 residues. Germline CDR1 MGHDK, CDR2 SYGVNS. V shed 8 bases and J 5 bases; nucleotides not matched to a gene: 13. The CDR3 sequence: CASLLSGGVGTEAFF. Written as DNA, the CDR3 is TGTGCCAGCCTCCTGTCAGGGGGCGTAGGGACTGAAGCTTTCTTT.

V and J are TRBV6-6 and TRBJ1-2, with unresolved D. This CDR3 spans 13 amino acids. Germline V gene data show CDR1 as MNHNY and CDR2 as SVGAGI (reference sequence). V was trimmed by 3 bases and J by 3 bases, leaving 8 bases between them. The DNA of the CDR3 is TGTGCCAGCAGTTATGGGAGCGACTATGGCTACACCTTC. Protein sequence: CASSYGSDYGYTF.

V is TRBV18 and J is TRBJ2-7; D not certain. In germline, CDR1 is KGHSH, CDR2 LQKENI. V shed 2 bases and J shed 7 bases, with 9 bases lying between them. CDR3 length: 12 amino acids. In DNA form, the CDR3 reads TGTGCCAGCTCACCAGCGACGAGGGAGCAGTACTTC. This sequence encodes CASSPATREQYF.

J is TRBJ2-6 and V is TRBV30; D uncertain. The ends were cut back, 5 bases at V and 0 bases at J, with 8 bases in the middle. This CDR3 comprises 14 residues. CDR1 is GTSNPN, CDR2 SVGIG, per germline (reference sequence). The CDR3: CAWEKGSGANVLTF. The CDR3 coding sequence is TGTGCCTGGGAAAAGGGCTCTGGGGCCAACGTCCTGACTTTC.

The CDR3, as DNA: TGTGCCAGCAGCGTAGAGTCTAGCCGACAGTACAATGAGCAGTTCTTC. Amino acids: CASSVESSRQYNEQFF. V is TRBV9 and J is TRBJ2-1; D may match TRBD1 or TRBD2 (5 bases each). Germline V CDR1 and CDR2: SGDLS, YYNGEE. Trimming cost V 0 bases and J 4 bases, with 14 bases left between them. The CDR3 runs to 16 residues.

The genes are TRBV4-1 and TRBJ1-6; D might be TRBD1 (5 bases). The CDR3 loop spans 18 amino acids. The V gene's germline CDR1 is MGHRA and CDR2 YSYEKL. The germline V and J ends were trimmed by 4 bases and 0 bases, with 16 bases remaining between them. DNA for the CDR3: TGCGCCAGCAGCCTCCCCGTGGGACGGAGCTCCTATAATTCACCCCTCCACTTT. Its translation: CASSLPVGRSSYNSPLHF.